A single sample is the source of the 7 T cell receptor beta chains below, sequenced in a study of CD8+ T cells in alopecia areata. cDNA prepared by RNA extraction and subsequent reverse transcription served as the template for sequencing. Measured with immunoSEQ multiplex PCR; TCRdb has only the in-frame clones, and not every one. The sample contains over 70,000 clones, about 71% of which appear only once. The treatment is: oral pan-JAK inhibitor, 5-10 mg twice daily. Source: CD8+ T cells sorted from blood, taken at week 24, from a patient treated with tofacitinib. The receptors stem from a human donor with alopecia areata.

The V and J genes are TRBV9 and TRBJ1-1; D is undetermined. There are 14 residues in the CDR3. V dropped 0 bases and J dropped 1 base, with 7 bases sitting between them. Germline V lookup: CDR1 SGDLS, CDR2 YYNGEE. The CDR3 loop is CASSVAWGNTEAFF. CDR3 in DNA: TGTGCCAGCAGCGTAGCTTGGGGGAACACTGAAGCTTTCTTT.

V is TRBV9 and J is TRBJ2-5; 7 positions match TRBD1. V lost 2 bases, J lost 5 bases, and 9 bases stayed unmatched. From germline, CDR1 is SGDLS and CDR2 YYNGEE. The CDR3 has 15 residues. This chain's CDR3 is CASSVETGAGETQYF. The CDR3 region has the DNA TGTGCCAGCAGCGTCGAAACAGGGGCAGGGGAGACCCAGTACTTC. The full variable domain, with the rest looked up from reference TRBV9 and TRBJ2-5, is DSGVTQTPKHLITATGQRVTLRCSPRSGDLSVYWYQQSLDQGLQFLIQYYNGEERAKGNILERFSAQQFPDLHSELNLSSLELGDSALYFCASSVETGAGETQYFGPGTRLLVL.

The gene calls are TRBV29-1 and TRBJ2-7; perhaps TRBD1 as D (6 bases). The germline V and J ends were trimmed by 0 bases and 4 bases, with 16 bases remaining between them. This CDR3 is built from 15 residues. Germline V gene sequence: CDR1 SQVTM, CDR2 ANQGSEA. In DNA, the CDR3 is TGCAGCGTTGAAGAGATACAGGGAAGGGGGTACGAGCAGTACTTC. Its translation is CSVEEIQGRGYEQYF.

This clone has only a few counts. The chain employs TRBV29-1 and TRBJ2-1; D not certain. The CDR3 has 13 amino acids. V was clipped by 3 bases and J by 3 bases, with 9 bases between them. Per the germline V gene, CDR1 is SQVTM and CDR2 is ANQGSEA. In nucleotides, the CDR3 is TGCAGCGTTGACCAGTCGCTCTACAATGAGCAGTTCTTC. This gives the protein CSVDQSLYNEQFF.

V usage is TRBV7-2 and J usage is TRBJ2-7; 12 bases are a match to TRBD2. From germline, CDR1 is SGHTA and CDR2 FQGNSA. The CDR3 has 16 amino acids. After removal of 4 bases from V and 6 bases from J, the junction contained 10 bases not matched to a gene. The CDR3 DNA reads TGTGCCAGCAGCTCTACTCCGACTAGCGGGAGTCTCGAGCAGTACTTC. Its translation: CASSSTPTSGSLEQYF.

The chain carries TRBV9 and TRBJ1-4; TRBD1 is a possible D gene (6 bases). The CDR3 loop spans 13 amino acids. In germline, CDR1 is SGDLS, CDR2 YYNGEE. Trimming stripped 3 bases from V and 14 bases from J, with 17 bases between. CDR3 sequence (DNA): TGTGCCAGCAGCGACCGACAGGCGAGAATTCTGTTTTTT. Amino acid sequence: CASSDRQARILFF.

The chain joins TRBV6-5 to TRBJ1-2; no reliable D call. Trimming took off 5 bases at V and 1 base at J, with 11 bases between the two ends. This CDR3 comprises 14 residues. From germline, CDR1 is MNHEY and CDR2 SVGAGI. CDR3 in DNA: TGTGCCAGCAGTCCCGAGATCCTTAACTATGGCTACACCTTC. This encodes CASSPEILNYGYTF.